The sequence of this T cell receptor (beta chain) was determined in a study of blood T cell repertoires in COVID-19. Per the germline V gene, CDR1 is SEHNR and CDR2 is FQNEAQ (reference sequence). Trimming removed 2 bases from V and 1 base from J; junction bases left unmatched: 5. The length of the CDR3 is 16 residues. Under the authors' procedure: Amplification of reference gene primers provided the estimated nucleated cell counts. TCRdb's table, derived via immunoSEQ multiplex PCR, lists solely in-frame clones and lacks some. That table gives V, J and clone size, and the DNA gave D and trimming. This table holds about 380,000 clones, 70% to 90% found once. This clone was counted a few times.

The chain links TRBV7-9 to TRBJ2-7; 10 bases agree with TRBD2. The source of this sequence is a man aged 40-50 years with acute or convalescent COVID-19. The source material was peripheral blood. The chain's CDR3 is CASSLRASGRSYEQYF. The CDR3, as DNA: TGTGCCAGCAGCTTAAGGGCTAGCGGGAGATCCTACGAGCAGTACTTC.